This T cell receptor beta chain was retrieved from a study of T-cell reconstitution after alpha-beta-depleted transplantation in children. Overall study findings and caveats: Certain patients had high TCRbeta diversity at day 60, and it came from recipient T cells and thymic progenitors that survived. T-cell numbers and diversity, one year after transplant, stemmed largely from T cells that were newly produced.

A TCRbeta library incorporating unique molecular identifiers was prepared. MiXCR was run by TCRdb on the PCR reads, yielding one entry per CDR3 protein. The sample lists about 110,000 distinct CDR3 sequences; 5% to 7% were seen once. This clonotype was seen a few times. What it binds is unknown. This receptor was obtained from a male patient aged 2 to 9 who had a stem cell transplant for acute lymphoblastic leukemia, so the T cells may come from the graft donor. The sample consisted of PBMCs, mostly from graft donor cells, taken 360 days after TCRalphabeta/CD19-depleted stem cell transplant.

The CDR3 here is CASSHRDYLSTDTQYF. CDR3 sequence (DNA): TGTGCCAGCAGCCACCGGGACTATCTTAGCACAGATACGCAGTATTTT. The chain recombines TRBV7-2 with TRBJ2-3; TRBD2 agrees at 7 bases. CDR3 length: 16 amino acids. V was pared by 5 bases and J by 0 bases, with 8 bases of the junction left unmatched. Germline V lookup: CDR1 SGHTA, CDR2 FQGNSA.